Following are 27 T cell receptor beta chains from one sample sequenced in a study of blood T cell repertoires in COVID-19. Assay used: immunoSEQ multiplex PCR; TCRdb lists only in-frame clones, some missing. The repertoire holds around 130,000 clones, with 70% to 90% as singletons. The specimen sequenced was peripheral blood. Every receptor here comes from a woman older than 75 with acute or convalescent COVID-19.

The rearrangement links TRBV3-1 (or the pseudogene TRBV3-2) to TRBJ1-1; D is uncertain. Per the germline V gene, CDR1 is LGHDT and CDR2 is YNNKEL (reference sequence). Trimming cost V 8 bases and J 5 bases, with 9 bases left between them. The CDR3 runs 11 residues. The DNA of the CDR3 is TGTGCCAGCTCCCTCGGGACTGAAGCTTTCTTT. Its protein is CASSLGTEAFF.

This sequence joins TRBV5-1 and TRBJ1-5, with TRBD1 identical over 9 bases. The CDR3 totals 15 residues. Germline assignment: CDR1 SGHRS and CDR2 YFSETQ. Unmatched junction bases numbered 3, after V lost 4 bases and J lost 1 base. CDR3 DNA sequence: TGCGCCAGCAGCCCGGGACAGGGAAGCAATCAGCCCCAGCATTTT. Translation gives CASSPGQGSNQPQHF.

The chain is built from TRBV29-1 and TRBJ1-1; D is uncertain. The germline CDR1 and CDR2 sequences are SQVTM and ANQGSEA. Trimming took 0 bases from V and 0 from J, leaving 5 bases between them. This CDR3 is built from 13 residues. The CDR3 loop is CSVEEFMNTEAFF. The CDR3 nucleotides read TGCAGCGTTGAAGAGTTCATGAACACTGAAGCTTTCTTT.

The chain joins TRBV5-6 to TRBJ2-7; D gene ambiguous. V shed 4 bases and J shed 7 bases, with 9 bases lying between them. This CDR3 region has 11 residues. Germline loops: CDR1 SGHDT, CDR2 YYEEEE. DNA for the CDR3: TGTGCCAGCAGCCTCAACAGAGAGCAGTACTTC. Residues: CASSLNREQYF.

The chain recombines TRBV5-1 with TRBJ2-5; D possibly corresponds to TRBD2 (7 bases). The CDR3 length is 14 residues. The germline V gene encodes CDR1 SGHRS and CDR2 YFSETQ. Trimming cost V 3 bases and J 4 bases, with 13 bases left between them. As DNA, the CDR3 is TGCGCCAGCAGCTCAACAGGGAGGGGAGAGACCCAGTACTTC. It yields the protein CASSSTGRGETQYF. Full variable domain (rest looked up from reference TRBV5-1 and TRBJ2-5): KAGVTQTPRYLIKTRGQQVTLSCSPISGHRSVSWYQQTPGQGLQFLFEYFSETQRNKGNFPGRFSGRQFSNSRSEMNVSTLELGDSALYLCASSSTGRGETQYFGPGTRLLVL.

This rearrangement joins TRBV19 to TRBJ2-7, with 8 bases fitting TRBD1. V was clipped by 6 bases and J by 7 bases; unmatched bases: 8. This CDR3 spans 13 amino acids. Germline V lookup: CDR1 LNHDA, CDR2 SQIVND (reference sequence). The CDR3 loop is CASSDRGIGEQYF. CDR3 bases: TGTGCCAGTAGCGACAGGGGCATCGGGGAGCAGTACTTC.

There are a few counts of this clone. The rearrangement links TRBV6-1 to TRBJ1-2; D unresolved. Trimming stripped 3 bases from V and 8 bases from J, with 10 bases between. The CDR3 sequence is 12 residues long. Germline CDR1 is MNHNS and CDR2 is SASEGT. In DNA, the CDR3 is TGTGCCAGCAGTGACCCCCTTCAGGGCTACACCTTC. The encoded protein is CASSDPLQGYTF.

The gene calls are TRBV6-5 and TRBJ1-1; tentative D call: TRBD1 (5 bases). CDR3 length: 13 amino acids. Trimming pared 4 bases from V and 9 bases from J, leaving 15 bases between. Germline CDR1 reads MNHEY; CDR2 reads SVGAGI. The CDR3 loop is CASSSGGTYQAFF. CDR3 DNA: TGTGCCAGCAGTTCTGGAGGGACCTATCAAGCTTTCTTT.

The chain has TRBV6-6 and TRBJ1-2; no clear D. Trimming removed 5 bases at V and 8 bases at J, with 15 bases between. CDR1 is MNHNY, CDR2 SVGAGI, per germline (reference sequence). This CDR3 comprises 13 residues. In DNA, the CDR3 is TGTGCCAGCAGTCCCGCAACATCGGGGGGCTACACCTTC. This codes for CASSPATSGGYTF.

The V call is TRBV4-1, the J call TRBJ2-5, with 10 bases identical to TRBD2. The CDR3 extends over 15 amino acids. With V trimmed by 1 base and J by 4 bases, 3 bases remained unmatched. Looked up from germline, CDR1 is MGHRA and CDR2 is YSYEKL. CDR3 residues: CASSQGGLARETQYF. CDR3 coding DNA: TGCGCCAGCAGCCAAGGGGGACTAGCGAGAGAGACCCAGTACTTC.

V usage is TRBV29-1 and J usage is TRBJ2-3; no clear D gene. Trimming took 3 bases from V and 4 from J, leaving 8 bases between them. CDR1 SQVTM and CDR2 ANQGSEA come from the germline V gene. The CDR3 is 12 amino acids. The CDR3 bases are TGCAGCGTTGAGTTTAATCCAGATACGCAGTATTTT. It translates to CSVEFNPDTQYF.

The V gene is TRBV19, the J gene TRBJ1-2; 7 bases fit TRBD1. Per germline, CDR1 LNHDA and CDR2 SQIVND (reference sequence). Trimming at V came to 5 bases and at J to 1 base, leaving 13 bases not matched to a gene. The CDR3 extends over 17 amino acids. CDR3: CASSSQPGQANNYGYTF. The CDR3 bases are TGTGCCAGTAGTTCACAACCCGGACAGGCAAATAACTATGGCTACACCTTC.

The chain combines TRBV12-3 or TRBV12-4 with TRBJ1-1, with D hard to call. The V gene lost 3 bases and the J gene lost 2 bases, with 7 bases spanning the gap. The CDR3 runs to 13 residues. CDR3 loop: CASSLRPNTEAFF. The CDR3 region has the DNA TGTGCCAGCAGTTTGCGGCCAAACACTGAAGCTTTCTTT.

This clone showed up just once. The CDR3: CASSEETGGRYGYTF. The CDR3 DNA follows: TGTGCCAGCAGTGAAGAAACAGGGGGCAGGTATGGCTACACCTTC. This chain connects TRBV2 to TRBJ1-2, with 9 bases identical to TRBD1. Germline lookup yields CDR1 SNHLY and CDR2 FYNNEI. V shed 1 base, J shed 5 bases, and the junction held 5 bases outside the gene matches. The CDR3 has 15 amino acids.

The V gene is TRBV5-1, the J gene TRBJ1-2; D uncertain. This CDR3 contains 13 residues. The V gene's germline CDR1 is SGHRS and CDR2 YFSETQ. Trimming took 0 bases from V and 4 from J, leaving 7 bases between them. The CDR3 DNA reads TGCGCCAGCAGCTTGGAGGGAGCCTATGGCTACACCTTC. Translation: CASSLEGAYGYTF.

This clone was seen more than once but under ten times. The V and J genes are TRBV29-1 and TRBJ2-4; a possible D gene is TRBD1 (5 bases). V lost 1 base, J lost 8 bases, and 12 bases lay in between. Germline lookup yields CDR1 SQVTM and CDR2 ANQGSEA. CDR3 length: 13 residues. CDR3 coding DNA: TGCAGCGTTGAAGCGGCAGGGTTAGACATTCAGTACTTC. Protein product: CSVEAAGLDIQYF.

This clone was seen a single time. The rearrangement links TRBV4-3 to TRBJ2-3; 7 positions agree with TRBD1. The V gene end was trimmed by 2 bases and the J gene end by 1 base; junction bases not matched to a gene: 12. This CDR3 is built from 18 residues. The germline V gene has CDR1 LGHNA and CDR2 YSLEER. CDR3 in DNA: TGCGCCAGCAGCCAAAATGTCCGAAGGCAGGGGGGCACAGATACGCAGTATTTT. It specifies CASSQNVRRQGGTDTQYF.

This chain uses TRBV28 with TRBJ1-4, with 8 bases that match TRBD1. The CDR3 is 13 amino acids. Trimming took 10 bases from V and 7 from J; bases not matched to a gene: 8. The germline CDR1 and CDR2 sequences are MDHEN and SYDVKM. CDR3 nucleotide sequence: TGTGCCAACAGGGGGGAGGGTGGTGAAAAACTGTTTTTT. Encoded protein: CANRGEGGEKLFF.

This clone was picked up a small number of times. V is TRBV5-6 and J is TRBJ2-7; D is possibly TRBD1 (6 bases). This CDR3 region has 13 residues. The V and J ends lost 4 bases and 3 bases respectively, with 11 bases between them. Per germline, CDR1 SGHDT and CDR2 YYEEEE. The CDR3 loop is CASSRRQDYEQYF. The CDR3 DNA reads TGTGCCAGCAGCCGCCGACAGGACTACGAGCAGTACTTC.

CDR3 sequence: CASGLTSNHGQKETQYF. The CDR3 nucleotides are TGTGCTAGTGGTTTGACCTCTAACCACGGACAGAAAGAGACCCAGTACTTC. V is TRBV12-5 and J is TRBJ2-5, with a possible D match to TRBD1 (6 bases). V lost 2 bases, J lost 3 bases, and 19 bases lay in between. Germline V gene sequence: CDR1 LGHNT, CDR2 FRNRAP. The CDR3 loop spans 17 amino acids.

The CDR3 bases are TGTGCCAGCTCACCAACGGGGACAGCCTTGTCCTACGAGCAGTACTTC. Translation gives CASSPTGTALSYEQYF. The V gene is TRBV18, the J gene TRBJ2-7; 7 bases fit TRBD1. The CDR3 length is 16 residues. The junction had 8 bases not matched to a gene; V was cut back by 2 bases and J by 1 base. The germline gives CDR1 KGHSH, CDR2 LQKENI.

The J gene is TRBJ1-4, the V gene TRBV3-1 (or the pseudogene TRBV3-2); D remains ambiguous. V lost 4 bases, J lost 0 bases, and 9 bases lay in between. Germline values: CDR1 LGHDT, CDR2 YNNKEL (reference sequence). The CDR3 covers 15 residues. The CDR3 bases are TGTGCCAGCAGCCTTCGACGGGCAACTAATGAAAAACTGTTTTTT. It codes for CASSLRRATNEKLFF.

The CDR3 coding sequence is TGTGCCAGCAGCCGGGGGTTCTCTGGAAACACCATATATTTT. This translates into CASSRGFSGNTIYF. This chain joins TRBV7-2 and TRBJ1-3; possible D gene TRBD1, 5 bases. CDR3 length: 14 residues. The germline V gene has CDR1 SGHTA and CDR2 FQGNSA. Trimming took 5 bases from V and 0 from J, leaving 8 bases between them.

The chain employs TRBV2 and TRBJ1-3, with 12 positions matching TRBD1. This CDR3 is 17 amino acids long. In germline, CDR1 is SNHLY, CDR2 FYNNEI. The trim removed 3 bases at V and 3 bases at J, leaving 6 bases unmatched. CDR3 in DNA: TGTGCCAGCAGTGATGGGGACAGGGGGCTAGGTGGAAACACCATATATTTT. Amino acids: CASSDGDRGLGGNTIYF.

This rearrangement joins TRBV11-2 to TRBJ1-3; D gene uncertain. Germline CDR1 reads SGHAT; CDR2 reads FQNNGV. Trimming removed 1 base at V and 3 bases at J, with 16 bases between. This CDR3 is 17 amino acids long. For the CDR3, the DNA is TGTGCCAGCAGCTTAGGATCGGGGTTCTCGCATGGAAACACCATATATTTT. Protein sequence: CASSLGSGFSHGNTIYF.

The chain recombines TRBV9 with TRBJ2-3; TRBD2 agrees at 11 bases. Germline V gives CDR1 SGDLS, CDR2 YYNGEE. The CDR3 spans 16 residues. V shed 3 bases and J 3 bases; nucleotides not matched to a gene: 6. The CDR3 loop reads CASSASGTSGTDTQYF. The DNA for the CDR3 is TGTGCCAGCAGCGCGTCCGGGACTAGCGGAACAGATACGCAGTATTTT. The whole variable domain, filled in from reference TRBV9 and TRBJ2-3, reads DSGVTQTPKHLITATGQRVTLRCSPRSGDLSVYWYQQSLDQGLQFLIQYYNGEERAKGNILERFSAQQFPDLHSELNLSSLELGDSALYFCASSASGTSGTDTQYFGPGTRLTVL.

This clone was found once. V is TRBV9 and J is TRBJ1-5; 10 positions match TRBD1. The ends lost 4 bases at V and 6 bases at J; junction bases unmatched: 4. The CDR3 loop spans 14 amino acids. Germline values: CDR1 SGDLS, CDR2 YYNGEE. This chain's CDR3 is CASSRDRGLQPQHF. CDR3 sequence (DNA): TGTGCCAGCAGCCGAGACAGGGGGCTTCAGCCCCAGCATTTT.